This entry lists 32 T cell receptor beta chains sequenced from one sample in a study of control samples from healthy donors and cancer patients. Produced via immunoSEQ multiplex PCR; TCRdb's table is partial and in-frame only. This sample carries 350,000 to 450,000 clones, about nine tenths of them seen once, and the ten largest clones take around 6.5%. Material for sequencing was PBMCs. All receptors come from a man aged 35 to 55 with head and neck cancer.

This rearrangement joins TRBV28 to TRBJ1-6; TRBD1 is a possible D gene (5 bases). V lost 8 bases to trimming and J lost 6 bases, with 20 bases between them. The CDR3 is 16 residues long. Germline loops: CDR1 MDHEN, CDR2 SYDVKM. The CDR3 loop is CASGSHKTARNSPLHF. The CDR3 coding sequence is TGTGCCAGCGGTTCGCACAAGACAGCACGTAATTCACCCCTCCACTTT. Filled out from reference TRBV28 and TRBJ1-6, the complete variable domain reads DVKVTQSSRYLVKRTGEKVFLECVQDMDHENMFWYRQDPGLGLRLIYFSYDVKMKEKGDIPEGYSVSREKKERFSLILESASTNQTSMYLCASGSHKTARNSPLHFGNGTRLTVT.

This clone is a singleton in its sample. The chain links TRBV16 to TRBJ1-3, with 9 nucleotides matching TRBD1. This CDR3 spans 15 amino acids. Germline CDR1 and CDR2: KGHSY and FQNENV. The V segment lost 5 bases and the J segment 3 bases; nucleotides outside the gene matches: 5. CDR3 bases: TGTGCCAGCAGCTCTGGACAGGGGAGTGGAAACACCATATATTTT. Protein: CASSSGQGSGNTIYF.

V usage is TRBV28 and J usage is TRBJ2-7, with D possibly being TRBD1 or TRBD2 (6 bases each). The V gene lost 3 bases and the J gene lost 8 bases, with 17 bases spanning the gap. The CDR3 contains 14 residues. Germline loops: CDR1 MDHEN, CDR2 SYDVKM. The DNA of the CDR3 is TGTGCCAGCAGTTTCCGGGGGCCATCGGCTAAGCAGTACTTC. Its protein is CASSFRGPSAKQYF.

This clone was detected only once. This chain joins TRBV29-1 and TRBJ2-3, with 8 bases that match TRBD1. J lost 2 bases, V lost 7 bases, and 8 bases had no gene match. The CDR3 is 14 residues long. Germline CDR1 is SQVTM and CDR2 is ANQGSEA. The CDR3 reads CSGRTGLYTDTQYF. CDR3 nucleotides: TGCAGCGGCCGGACAGGGCTATACACAGATACGCAGTATTTT.

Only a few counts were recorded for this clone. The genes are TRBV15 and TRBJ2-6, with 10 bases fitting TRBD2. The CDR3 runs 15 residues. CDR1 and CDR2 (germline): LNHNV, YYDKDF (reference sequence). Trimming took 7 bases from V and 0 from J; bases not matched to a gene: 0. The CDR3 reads CATTSGSSGANVLTF. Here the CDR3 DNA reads TGTGCCACCACTAGCGGGAGCTCTGGGGCCAACGTCCTGACTTTC. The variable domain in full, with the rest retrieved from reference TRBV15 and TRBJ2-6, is DAMVIQNPRYQVTQFGKPVTLSCSQTLNHNVMYWYQQKSSQAPKLLFHYYDKDFNNEADTPDNFQSRRPNTSFCFLDIRSPGLGDTAMYLCATTSGSSGANVLTFGAGSRLTVL.

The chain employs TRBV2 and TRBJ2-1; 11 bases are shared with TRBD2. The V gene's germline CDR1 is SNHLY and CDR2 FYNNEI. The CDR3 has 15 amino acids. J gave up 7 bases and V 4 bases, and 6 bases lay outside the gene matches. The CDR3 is CASSGASGGSNEQFF. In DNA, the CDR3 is TGTGCCAGCAGTGGGGCTAGCGGGGGGTCGAATGAGCAGTTCTTC.

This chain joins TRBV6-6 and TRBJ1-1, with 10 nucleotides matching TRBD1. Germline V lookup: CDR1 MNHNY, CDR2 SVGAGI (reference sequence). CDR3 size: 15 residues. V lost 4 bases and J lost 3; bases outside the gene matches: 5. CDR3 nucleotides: TGTGCCAGCAGTTCGTCGACAGGGGGCCACACTGAAGCTTTCTTT. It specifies CASSSSTGGHTEAFF.

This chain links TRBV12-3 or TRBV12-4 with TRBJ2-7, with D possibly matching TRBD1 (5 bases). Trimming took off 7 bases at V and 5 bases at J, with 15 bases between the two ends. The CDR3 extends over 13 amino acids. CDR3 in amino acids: CASTDGARHEQYF. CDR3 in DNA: TGTGCCAGCACCGATGGGGCAAGACACGAGCAGTACTTC.

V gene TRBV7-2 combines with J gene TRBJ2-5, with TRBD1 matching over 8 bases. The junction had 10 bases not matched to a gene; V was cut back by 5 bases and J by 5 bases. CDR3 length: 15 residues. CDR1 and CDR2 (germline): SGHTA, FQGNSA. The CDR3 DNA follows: TGTGCCAGCAGCCCCCGAGGCAGGGGGCGGGAGACCCAGTACTTC. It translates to CASSPRGRGRETQYF.

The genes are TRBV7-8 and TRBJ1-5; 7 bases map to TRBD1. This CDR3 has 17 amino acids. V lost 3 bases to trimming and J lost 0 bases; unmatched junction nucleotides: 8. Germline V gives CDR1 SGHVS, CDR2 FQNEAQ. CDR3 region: CASSFRGQDYSNQPQHF. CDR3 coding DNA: TGTGCCAGCAGCTTCCGTGGACAGGACTATAGCAATCAGCCCCAGCATTTT.

The CDR3 DNA reads as TGTGCCAGCAGTTCGGGACTCCTGGCGGAGACCCAGTACTTC. It translates to CASSSGLLAETQYF. The rearrangement uses TRBV27 and TRBJ2-5; tentative D call: TRBD2 (6 bases). The CDR3 has 14 amino acids. Germline CDR1 reads MNHEY; CDR2 reads SMNVEV (reference sequence). Between the trimmed V and J ends, which lost 4 bases and 5 bases, there was a span of 14 bases.

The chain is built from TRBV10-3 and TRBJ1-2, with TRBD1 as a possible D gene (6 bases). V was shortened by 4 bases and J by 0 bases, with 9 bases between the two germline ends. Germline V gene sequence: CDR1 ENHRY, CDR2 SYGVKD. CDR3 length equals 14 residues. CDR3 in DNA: TGTGCCATCAGTGGACAGGAACCTAACTATGGCTACACCTTC. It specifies CAISGQEPNYGYTF.

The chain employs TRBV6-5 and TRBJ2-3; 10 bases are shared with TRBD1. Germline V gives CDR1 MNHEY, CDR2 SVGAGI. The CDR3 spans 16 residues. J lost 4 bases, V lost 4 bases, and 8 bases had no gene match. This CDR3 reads CASSSTGQGYPDTQYF. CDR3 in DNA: TGTGCCAGCAGTTCCACGGGACAGGGGTATCCAGATACGCAGTATTTT.

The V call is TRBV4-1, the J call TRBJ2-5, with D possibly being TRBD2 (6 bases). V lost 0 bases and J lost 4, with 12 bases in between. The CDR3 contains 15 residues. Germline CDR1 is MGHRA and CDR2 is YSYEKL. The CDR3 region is CASSQDLGGGETQYF. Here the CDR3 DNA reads TGCGCCAGCAGCCAAGATTTGGGAGGAGGAGAGACCCAGTACTTC.

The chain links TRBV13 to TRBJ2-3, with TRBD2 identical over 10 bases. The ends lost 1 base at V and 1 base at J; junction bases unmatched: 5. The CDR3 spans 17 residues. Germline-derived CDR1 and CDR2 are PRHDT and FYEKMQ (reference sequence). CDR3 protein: CASSLEREGLGTDTQYF. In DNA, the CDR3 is TGTGCCAGCAGCTTAGAGCGGGAGGGCCTGGGCACAGATACGCAGTATTTT.

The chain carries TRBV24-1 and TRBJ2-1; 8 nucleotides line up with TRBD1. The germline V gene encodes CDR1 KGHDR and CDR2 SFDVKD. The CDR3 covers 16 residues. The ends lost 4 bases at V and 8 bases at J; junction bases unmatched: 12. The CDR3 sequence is CATSDLGQAVKDEQFF. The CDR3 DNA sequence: TGTGCCACCAGTGACCTGGGACAGGCAGTCAAGGATGAGCAGTTCTTC.

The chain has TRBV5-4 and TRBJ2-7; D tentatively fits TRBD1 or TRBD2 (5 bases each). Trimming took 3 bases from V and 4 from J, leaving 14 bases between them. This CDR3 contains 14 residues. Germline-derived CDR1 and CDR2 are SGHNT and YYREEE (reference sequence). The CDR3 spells CASSSSGTEYEQYF. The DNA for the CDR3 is TGTGCCAGCAGCTCCTCCGGGACGGAGTACGAGCAGTACTTC.

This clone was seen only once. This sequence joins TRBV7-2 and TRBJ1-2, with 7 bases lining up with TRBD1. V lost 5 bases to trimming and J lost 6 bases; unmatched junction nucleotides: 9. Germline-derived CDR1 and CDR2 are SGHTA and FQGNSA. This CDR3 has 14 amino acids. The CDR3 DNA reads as TGTGCCAGCAGCCTCCAGACAGGGTCGGATGGCTACACCTTC. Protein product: CASSLQTGSDGYTF.

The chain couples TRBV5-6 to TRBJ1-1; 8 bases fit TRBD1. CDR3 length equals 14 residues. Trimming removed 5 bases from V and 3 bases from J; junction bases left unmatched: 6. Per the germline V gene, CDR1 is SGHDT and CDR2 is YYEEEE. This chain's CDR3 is CASSQTGVYTEAFF. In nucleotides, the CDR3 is TGTGCCAGCAGTCAGACAGGGGTTTACACTGAAGCTTTCTTT.

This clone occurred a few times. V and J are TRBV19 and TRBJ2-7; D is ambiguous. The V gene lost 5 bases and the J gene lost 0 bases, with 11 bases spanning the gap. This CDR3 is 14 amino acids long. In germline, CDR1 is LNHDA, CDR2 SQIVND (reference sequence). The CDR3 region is CASSPVINSYEQYF. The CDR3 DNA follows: TGTGCCAGTAGTCCCGTGATTAACTCCTACGAGCAGTACTTC.

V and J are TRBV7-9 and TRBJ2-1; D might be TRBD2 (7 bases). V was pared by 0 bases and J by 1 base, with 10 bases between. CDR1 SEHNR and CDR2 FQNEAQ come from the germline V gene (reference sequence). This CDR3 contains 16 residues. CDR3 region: CASSLAGGRSYNEQFF. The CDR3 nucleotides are TGTGCCAGCAGCTTAGCGGGGGGGCGTTCCTACAATGAGCAGTTCTTC.

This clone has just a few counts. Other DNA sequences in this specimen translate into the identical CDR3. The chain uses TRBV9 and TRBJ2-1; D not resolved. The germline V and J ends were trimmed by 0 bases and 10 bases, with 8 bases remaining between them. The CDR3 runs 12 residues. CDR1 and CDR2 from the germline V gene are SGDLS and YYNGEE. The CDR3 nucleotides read TGTGCCAGCAGCGTAGATAGAGGCGAGCAGTTCTTC. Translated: CASSVDRGEQFF.

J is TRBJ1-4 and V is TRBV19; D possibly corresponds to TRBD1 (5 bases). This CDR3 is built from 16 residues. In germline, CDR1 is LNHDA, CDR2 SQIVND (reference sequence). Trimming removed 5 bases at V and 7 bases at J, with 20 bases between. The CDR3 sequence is CASSSPRVRLGEKLFF. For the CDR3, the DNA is TGTGCCAGTAGTTCGCCCAGGGTCAGGTTGGGTGAAAAACTGTTTTTT.

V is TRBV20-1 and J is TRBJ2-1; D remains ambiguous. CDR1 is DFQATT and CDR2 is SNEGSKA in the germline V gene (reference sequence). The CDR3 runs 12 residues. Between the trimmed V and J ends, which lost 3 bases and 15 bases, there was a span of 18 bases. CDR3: CSASSGTIRRFF. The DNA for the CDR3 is TGCAGTGCTAGTTCGGGTACCATTCGACGGTTCTTC.

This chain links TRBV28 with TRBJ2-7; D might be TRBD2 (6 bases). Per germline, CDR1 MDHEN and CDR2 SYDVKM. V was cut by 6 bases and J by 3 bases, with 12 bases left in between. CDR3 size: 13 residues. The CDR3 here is CASSLRDFYEQYF. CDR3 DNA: TGTGCCAGCAGCCTGCGGGACTTCTACGAGCAGTACTTC.

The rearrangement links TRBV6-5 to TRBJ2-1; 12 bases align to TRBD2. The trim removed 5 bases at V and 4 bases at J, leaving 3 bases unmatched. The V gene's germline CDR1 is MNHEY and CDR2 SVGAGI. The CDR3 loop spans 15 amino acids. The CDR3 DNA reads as TGTGCCAGCAGTAACGGACTAGCGGGGTACAATGAGCAGTTCTTC. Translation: CASSNGLAGYNEQFF.

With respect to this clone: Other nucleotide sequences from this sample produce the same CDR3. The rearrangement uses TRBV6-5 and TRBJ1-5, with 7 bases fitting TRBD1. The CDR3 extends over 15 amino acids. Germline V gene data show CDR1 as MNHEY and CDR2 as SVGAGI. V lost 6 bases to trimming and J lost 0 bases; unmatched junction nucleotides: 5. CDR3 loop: CASSLQGNSNQPQHF. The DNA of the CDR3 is TGTGCCAGCAGCCTACAGGGGAATAGCAATCAGCCCCAGCATTTT.

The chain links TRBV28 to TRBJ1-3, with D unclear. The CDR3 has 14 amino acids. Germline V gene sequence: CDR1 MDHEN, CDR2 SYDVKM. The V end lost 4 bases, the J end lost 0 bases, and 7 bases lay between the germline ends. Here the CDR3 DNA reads TGTGCCAGCAGTTCCGGCTTCTCTGGAAACACCATATATTTT. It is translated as CASSSGFSGNTIYF.

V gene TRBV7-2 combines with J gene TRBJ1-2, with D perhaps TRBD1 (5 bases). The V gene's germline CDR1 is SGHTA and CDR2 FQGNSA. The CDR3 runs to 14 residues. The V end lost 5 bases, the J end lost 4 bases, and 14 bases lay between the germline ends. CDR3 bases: TGTGCCAGCAGCGCACGCAGGGATATCTATGGCTACACCTTC. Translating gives CASSARRDIYGYTF.

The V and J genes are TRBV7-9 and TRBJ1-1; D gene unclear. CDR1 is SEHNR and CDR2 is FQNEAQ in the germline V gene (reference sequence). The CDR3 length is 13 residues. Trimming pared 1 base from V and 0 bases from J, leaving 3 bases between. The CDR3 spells CASSLGMNTEAFF. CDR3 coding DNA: TGTGCCAGCAGCTTAGGGATGAACACTGAAGCTTTCTTT.

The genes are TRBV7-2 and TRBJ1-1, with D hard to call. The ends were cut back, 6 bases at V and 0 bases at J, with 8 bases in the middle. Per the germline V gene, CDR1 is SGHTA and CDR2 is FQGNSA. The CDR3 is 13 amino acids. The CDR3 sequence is CASSKGMNTEAFF. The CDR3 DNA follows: TGTGCCAGCAGTAAGGGCATGAACACTGAAGCTTTCTTT.

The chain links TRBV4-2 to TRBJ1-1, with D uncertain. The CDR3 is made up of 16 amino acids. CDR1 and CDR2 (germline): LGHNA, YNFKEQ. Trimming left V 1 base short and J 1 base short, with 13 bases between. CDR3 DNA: TGTGCCAGCAGCCAAGCGGCCCCGGGCCCGAACACTGAAGCTTTCTTT. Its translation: CASSQAAPGPNTEAFF.